This TCR beta chain was sequenced in a study of cytomegalovirus exposure and HLA in healthy donors. The study ran its PCR with 60 Vbeta and 13 Jbeta primers. Sequencing was performed with immunoSEQ multiplex PCR; in TCRdb, only in-frame clones are kept and a portion is missing. The sample records tens of thousands of clones, about four fifths being singletons. Germline CDR1 reads LNHNV; CDR2 reads YYDKDF (reference sequence). V was shortened by 0 bases and J by 7 bases, with 13 bases between the two germline ends. This CDR3 contains 15 residues. Whole-study results and caveats: Researchers reportedly found TCR beta sequences accurately predicted most subjects' HLA-A and HLA-B alleles. Immune exposure was documented only through CMV serostatus.

This clone occurred once. Its antigen remains unknown. Sequenced: PBMCs. The origin of this receptor is a woman aged 18-30 years in good health and CMV-seronegative. The chain recombines TRBV15 with TRBJ1-5, with D tentatively TRBD1 (6 bases). The CDR3 bases are TGTGCCACCAGCAGAGATCGGGAGGGGGGGCAGCCCCAGCATTTT. This gives the protein CATSRDREGGQPQHF.